A selection of T cell receptor beta chains follows, all from one sample in a study of cytomegalovirus exposure and HLA in healthy donors. Assay: immunoSEQ multiplex PCR; the TCRdb copy retains only in-frame clones and omits some. The sample consists of 93,000 or so clones, under 85% of them appearing once. Sequenced sample: PBMCs. Source of these receptors: a man in his fifties in good health and CMV-seropositive. The CDR3 runs from the conserved cysteine through the conserved F or W. The D gene is left open where the match is weak. Clone size is stated in some rows and not others, as once, few, many or a class when expanded.

TRBJ1-1,NA,TRBV7-9,NA,CASSLASGWTEAFF,TGTGCCAGCAGCTTAGCGTCAGGTTGGACTGAAGCTTTCTTT
TRBJ2-1,TRBD2,TRBV7-9,NA,CAVLPGLAGNEQFF,TGTGCCGTTCTTCCGGGACTAGCGGGCAATGAGCAGTTCTTC
TRBJ2-5,NA,TRBV2,NA,CASSEYRGETQYF,TGTGCCAGCAGTGAATATAGGGGAGAGACCCAGTACTTC
TRBJ2-7,TRBD1,TRBV7-9,NA,CSSSLGQGLGTYEQYF,TGTTCCAGCAGCTTAGGACAGGGGTTAGGGACCTACGAGCAGTACTTC
TRBJ2-2,NA,TRBV28,NA,CASRLSGNGELFF,TGTGCCAGCAGACTATCGGGGAACGGGGAGCTGTTTTTT
TRBJ2-7,TRBD2,TRBV7-2,few,CASSSRVGGRAYEQYF,TGTGCCAGCAGCTCTCGGGTAGGCGGGAGGGCCTACGAGCAGTACTTC
TRBJ2-4,TRBD1,TRBV19,NA,CASSLQGLLLAKNIQYF,TGTGCCAGTAGCCTACAGGGGCTGCTACTAGCCAAAAACATTCAGTACTTC
TRBJ1-5,TRBD1,TRBV6-1,NA,CASRQGAGQPQHF,TGTGCCAGCAGACAGGGGGCTGGTCAGCCCCAGCATTTT
TRBJ1-2,NA,TRBV2,NA,CASTEGWGRSLANYGYTF,TGTGCCAGCACCGAAGGGTGGGGGCGGTCGTTGGCTAACTATGGCTACACCTTC
TRBJ1-1,NA,TRBV18,NA,CASSQNGHWDSEAFF,TGTGCCAGCTCACAAAATGGACACTGGGACTCTGAAGCTTTCTTT
TRBJ2-7,TRBD2,TRBV4-2,NA,CASSQPGLAVIPSYEQYF,TGTGCCAGCAGCCAACCGGGACTAGCGGTTATCCCATCCTACGAGCAGTACTTC
TRBJ1-4,NA,TRBV10-2,NA,CASSDGSNEKLFF,TGCGCCAGCAGTGATGGCAGTAATGAAAAACTGTTTTTT
TRBJ2-3,NA,TRBV7-9,NA,CSSSSRLAGQNTDTQYF,TGTTCCAGCAGCTCGCGGCTGGCGGGGCAGAACACAGATACGCAGTATTTT
TRBJ1-6,NA,TRBV5-5,NA,CASSLTSATDNSPLHF,TGTGCCAGCAGCTTGACTTCTGCGACAGATAATTCACCCCTCCACTTT
TRBJ1-1,NA,TRBV25-1,NA,CASTEQGFGYTEAFF,TGTGCCAGCACCGAACAGGGTTTTGGGTACACTGAAGCTTTCTTT
TRBJ2-1,NA,TRBV12-5,once,CASGTQGGIYNEQFF,TGTGCTAGTGGCACCCAGGGGGGAATCTACAATGAGCAGTTCTTC
TRBJ2-5,NA,TRBV11-2,NA,CASSKSPDSQETQYF,TGTGCCAGCAGCAAGTCCCCGGACAGCCAGGAGACCCAGTACTTC
TRBJ2-3,TRBD1,TRBV2,NA,CASSVAQGAPTDTQYF,TGTGCCAGCAGTGTAGCCCAGGGGGCCCCCACAGATACGCAGTATTTT